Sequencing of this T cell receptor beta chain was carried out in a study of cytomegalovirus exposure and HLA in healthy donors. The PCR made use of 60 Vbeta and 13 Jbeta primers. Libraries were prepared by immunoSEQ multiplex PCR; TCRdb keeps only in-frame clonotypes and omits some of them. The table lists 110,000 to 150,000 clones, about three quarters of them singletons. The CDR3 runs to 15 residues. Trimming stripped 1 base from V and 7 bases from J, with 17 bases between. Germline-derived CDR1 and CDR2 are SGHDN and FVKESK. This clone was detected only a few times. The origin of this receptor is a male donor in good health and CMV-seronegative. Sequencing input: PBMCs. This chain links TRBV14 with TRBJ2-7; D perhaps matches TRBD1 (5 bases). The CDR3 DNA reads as TGTGCCAGCAGCCAAGCTGCAGGGAAAGTAAGGGAGCAGTACTTC. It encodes CASSQAAGKVREQYF.